This T cell receptor (beta chain) was recorded in a study of cytomegalovirus exposure and HLA in healthy donors (dated by TCRdb to 2015 to 2018). Study-level background: In an earlier analysis of 450 to 750 of the donors, around 290 Gb of sequence data and 90 million to 120 million unique TCR beta sequences from roughly 190 million T cells were reported. About 330 gigabases of sequencing data and tens of millions of unique TCR sequences made up an early release that covered under 750 HLA-typed donors. Using immunosequencing, the study profiled T cell repertoires from 640 or so subjects and related those repertoires to cytomegalovirus serostatus. On average, approximately 250,000 unique TCR beta nucleotide sequences were sequenced per donor among about 400 genotyped donors of the cohort, with about 19% of those sequences being non-productive. HLA typing covered class I and class II loci at four-digit resolution. The later analysis used no new phenotypic data to find candidate immune exposures, relying instead on TCR beta sequences and their occurrence across donors. Along with the roughly 700-subject first cohort, a separate validation cohort of approximately 110 different subjects was used. Genome-wide SNP genotypes for about 65% of the 666 donors were used in a later genetic analysis, which treated that subset as a discovery cohort. Donor age, sex, ethnicity and CMV serostatus were collected together with the repertoire data. All discovery cohort repertoires had been generated on a single sequencing platform. About five DR-DQ haplotypes were handled as single units for association and clustering because linkage in the cohort was strong. The genetic ancestry cluster associated with self-reported Caucasian donors included over 65% of the roughly 400 genotyped donors. To study patterns of TCR occurrence, a later analysis re-analyzed previously published TCR beta repertoires from 600 to 750 donors and added high-resolution HLA genotyping. An earlier analysis of 587 of the donors used high-throughput TCR beta sequencing to judge whether each TCR beta V gene segment behaved as functional or pseudogenic. The number of donors typed differed by locus, with about 629-630 for A, B, C, DRB1 and DQB1, roughly 550 for DQA1, over 600 for DPA1, and around 450 for DPB1. The study combined high-throughput TCR immunosequencing, statistical association of individual TCRs with disease status, and machine learning to predict cytomegalovirus infection status. The study was designed to test whether signatures of past pathogen exposure could be identified by cataloging public T cell receptors. Beyond this particular receptor, the publication reports: A group of highly shared sequence variants was considered likely to be a technical artifact of the sequencing pipeline. It was suggested by the authors that the approach could potentially be generalized to other disease states and immunological phenotypes. In this cohort, only TCR beta chains were sequenced, and detectable features were limited by the absence of alpha or paired-chain data. Because counts were too low, roughly 18 rarely observed V segments, including chromosome 9 orphons, were left out of the earlier analysis of about 620 of the donors. A later genetic analysis reported fewer N-insertions in productive TCRs among donors in an Asian-associated ancestry cluster than the approximately 700-donor mean. A later analysis reported that several top co-occurrence clusters appeared linked to parvovirus B19, influenza, CMV and Epstein-Barr virus. In the study, 150 to 200 TCR beta chains were listed as associated with cytomegalovirus. The classifier was reported to diagnose cytomegalovirus status with high specificity and sensitivity in both the original and validation cohorts. A later analysis found that most CMV-associated TCR beta chains appeared HLA-restricted, with HLA associations seemingly driven largely by CMV exposure. In a later analysis, TCR association rates were found to vary across HLA loci, with the most associated TCRs seen for DRB1 alleles and the fewest for HLA-C alleles. An earlier analysis of some 590 of the donors showed that most TCR beta V segments appeared in productive rearrangements either about 87% or about 30% of the time, which broadly matched IMGT annotations. In a later analysis, some 18,000 TCR beta sequences were associated with specific HLA alleles at a false discovery rate of 0.05. When HLA alleles, especially DR and DQ, strongly co-occurred, attributing TCR associations to individual alleles was difficult. CMV serostatus was the only immune exposure information available for the cohort. In vitro tests confirmed that a few of the cytomegalovirus-associated TCR beta chains recognize cytomegalovirus antigens. A later genetic analysis associated a missense DCLRE1C variant with V-gene and J-gene trimming of TCR beta chains, and an independent cohort replicated the association. A further reported finding was that TCR beta sequences accurately predicted the HLA-A and HLA-B alleles for most subjects in the first cohort. Correlated functional status among segregating V segments might be attributable to linkage disequilibrium, but an unknown experimental factor could not be ruled out. Most TCR sequences were seen in very few donors, while some public TCRs were found in many individuals. Because some donors lacked HLA typing at each locus, the association tests relied only on the typed subset. The presence/absence analyses assumed that sequencing depth was roughly uniform across donors, and that assumption may not be true. In a later analysis, HLA-associated TCR beta chains showed more clonal expansion and lower generation probabilities than non-associated chains that were equally common.

In total, around 600 healthy bone marrow donors made up the cohort. Cohort members were all nominally healthy when sampled, although unrecorded immune exposures were likely present. The donor was CMV seropositive and was included in the group of 250 to 300 seropositive cohort members. Each donor provided a peripheral blood sample, and peripheral blood mononuclear cells were used for TCR beta sequencing. Genomic DNA extraction from the blood cell samples was performed with the Qiagen DNeasy Blood Extraction Kit. For this clone: What antigen it recognizes has not been identified. One base away there is no much larger clone; base qualities are not given.

The receptor library was made with the immunoSEQ multiplex PCR assay. For the multiplex PCR, a mixture combining 60 forward primers for TCR Vbeta segments and 13 reverse primers for TCR Jbeta segments was used. The CDR3 region of rearranged TCR beta genes was amplified from genomic DNA with a multiplex PCR assay. Amplified TCR beta libraries were sequenced as 87-base-pair reads on the Illumina HiSeq System. As for how the authors treated the data: A later analysis tallied 70 million to 100 million unique TCR beta chains across the 600 to 700 repertoires, and around 12 million of those chains were shared by two or more donors. To remove PCR and sequencing errors, raw reads were error-corrected and collapsed into unique sequences using a nearest-neighbor algorithm that merged closely related sequences. CDR3 sequences were aligned to IMGT reference sequences to assign V, D and J gene segments. For a sequence to be retained, a match of at least six nucleotides to both a V gene segment and a J gene segment was required. A rearrangement counted as productive if the CDR3 had no stop codons and remained in frame with V and J, and every other rearrangement counted as non-productive. Following IMGT convention, CDR3 was defined as the stretch from the second conserved V-encoded cysteine to the conserved J-encoded phenylalanine. The earlier analysis of fewer than 750 of the donors excluded sequences that lacked an unambiguous match to a single V gene segment. An earlier analysis of several hundred of the donors called V segments functional above 56.7% productive rearrangements and segregating when the between-donor standard deviation exceeded 5%. To diagnose cytomegalovirus status from the catalog of TCR beta chain sequences, a statistical classification framework was built. In a later analysis, TCR nucleotide sequences were compared against IMGT/GENE-DB human TR gene sequences so that V and J genes could be assigned. In a later analysis, CDR3 sequences and most-parsimonious VDJ recombination scenarios were assigned using the TCRdist pipeline. In a later analysis, each TCR beta chain was defined by its CDR3 amino acid sequence together with its V-gene family, and reads lacking a unique V-gene family were excluded. A later analysis removed 592 highly shared, low-generation-probability nucleotide sequences to deal with suspected cross-contamination and a sequencing artifact. For each public chain, a later analysis derived a clonal expansion index from normalized ranks of inferred template counts within each repertoire. In a later analysis, generation probabilities were computed using a VDJ recombination model fitted to out-of-frame rearrangements, and the results were checked against IGoR. In a later analysis, hypergeometric tests were used to score TCR-TCR, TCR-HLA and TCR-CMV co-occurrence, with a repertoire-size bias correction applied to TCR pairs. False discovery rates were estimated in a later analysis by permuting HLA or CMV assignments 20 times. A later analysis grouped co-occurring TCRs with DBSCAN, adding TCRdist sequence similarity when clustering within HLA-allele-positive subsets. Repertoires with fewer than 30,000 or more than 120,000 public chains, plus five repertoires with anomalous nucleotide sharing, were excluded from co-occurrence clustering. Sourced from immuneACCESS, this table was stored by TCRdb with only in-frame sequences that have V and J called. A share of the clones is absent; for the studies checked, an unresolved V gene accounts for under half, and the remainder has no known explanation. V and J calls and clone size follow that table, whereas D and trimming were derived from the DNA. In all, the sample holds about 120,000 clones, and roughly 82% of those were seen once. Roughly 5.2% of the sample belongs to the ten largest clones.

The sample comprised PBMCs. This TCR derives from a man younger than 35 in good health and CMV-seropositive.

The CDR3 is CASSWGGTAMNTEAFF. The base sequence is TGTGCCAGCAGCTGGGGCGGGACAGCCATGAACACTGAAGCTTTCTTT. This chain joins TRBV11-1 to TRBJ1-1; 7 bases in the middle match TRBD1. Trimming removed 4 bases from V and 0 bases from J; the gene matches leave 8 bases unexplained. The CDR3 starts with the cysteine, ends with the phenylalanine, and has 16 residues. Of the read, only the CDR3 DNA is kept; its 48 bases are in frame from base 1. CDR1 and CDR2, per the germline V gene (reference sequence), are SGHAT and FQDESV.